Following are 3 T cell receptor beta chains from one sample sequenced in a study of blood T cell repertoires in COVID-19. The repertoire was sequenced with immunoSEQ multiplex PCR; TCRdb's copy has only in-frame clones and lacks some. The data hold some 150,000 clones, with 70% to 90% observed a single time. Material for sequencing was peripheral blood. The receptor set was obtained from a woman in her forties with active or convalescent COVID-19.

This clone came up a few times. This chain joins TRBV2 and TRBJ1-6; 9 nucleotides align to TRBD1. Germline lookup yields CDR1 SNHLY and CDR2 FYNNEI. This CDR3 has 16 amino acids. V lost 4 bases to trimming and J lost 3 bases; unmatched junction nucleotides: 4. CDR3 loop: CASSARTGVYNSPLHF. CDR3 sequence (DNA): TGTGCCAGCAGTGCCCGGACAGGGGTCTATAATTCACCCCTCCACTTT.

The chain combines TRBV5-5 with TRBJ2-3; possible D gene TRBD1, 7 bases. The CDR3 is made up of 16 amino acids. Germline V gives CDR1 SGHKS, CDR2 YYEKEE (reference sequence). Trimming took off 4 bases at V and 1 base at J, with 16 bases between the two ends. CDR3 bases: TGTGCCAGCAGCCTAGGCGGGACAGCGGGCACAGATACGCAGTATTTT. Its protein product is CASSLGGTAGTDTQYF.

This clone was recorded many times. CDR3 in DNA: TGTGCCAGCAGCGTAGGGCGGAACTATGGCTACACCTTC. Amino acids: CASSVGRNYGYTF. The V gene is TRBV9, the J gene TRBJ1-2; D is unresolved. V lost 0 bases and J 2 bases, leaving 5 bases between the germline ends. The CDR3 covers 13 residues. Looked up from germline, CDR1 is SGDLS and CDR2 is YYNGEE. Supplemented by reference TRBV9 and TRBJ1-2, the full variable domain reads DSGVTQTPKHLITATGQRVTLRCSPRSGDLSVYWYQQSLDQGLQFLIQYYNGEERAKGNILERFSAQQFPDLHSELNLSSLELGDSALYFCASSVGRNYGYTFGSGTRLTVV.